These T cell receptor beta chains were read from a single sample in a study of OX40 agonist ivuxolimab in advanced cancers. The method was immunoSEQ multiplex PCR; TCRdb's version includes in-frame clones alone and lacks a portion of them. The table lists roughly 70,000 clones, under 95% of them singletons. The sample was CD4+ or CD8+ T cells sorted from blood, taken in a trial of the OX40 agonist ivuxolimab. All receptors come from an adult with an advanced solid tumor such as melanoma, head and neck, liver or kidney cancer. Both conserved end residues are part of each CDR3. D genes are given only for firm matches. Clone sizes are given selectively: once, few, many, or a class where the clone is expanded.

j_gene: TRBJ2-3
abundance: .
d_gene: TRBD2
v_gene: TRBV9
CDR3nt: TGTGCCAGCAGCACGGGACTAGCCAACACAGATACGCAGTATTTT
CDR3aa: CASSTGLANTDTQYF

j_gene: TRBJ1-2
abundance: few
d_gene: TRBD1
v_gene: TRBV2
CDR3nt: TGTGCCAGCAGCGAGACCGGGACAGCCGGCTATGGCTACACCTTC
CDR3aa: CASSETGTAGYGYTF

j_gene: TRBJ2-5
abundance: .
d_gene: TRBD1
v_gene: TRBV7-9
CDR3nt: TGTGCCAGCAGCTCGTGGACAGGGGCCTGGAAAGAGACCCAGTACTTC
CDR3aa: CASSSWTGAWKETQYF

j_gene: TRBJ1-1
abundance: few
d_gene: .
v_gene: TRBV9
CDR3nt: TGTGCCAGCAGCCTCTCCGGTGGGGTAATGAACACTGAAGCTTTCTTT
CDR3aa: CASSLSGGVMNTEAFF

j_gene: TRBJ1-5
abundance: .
d_gene: .
v_gene: TRBV4-2
CDR3nt: TGTGCCAGCAGCCAAGACCCGGCGGGGGGGGGCAATCAGCCCCAGCATTTT
CDR3aa: CASSQDPAGGGNQPQHF

j_gene: TRBJ1-2
abundance: .
d_gene: TRBD1
v_gene: TRBV7-2
CDR3nt: TGTGCCAGCAGCGTCGGTCAGGGGGCTGATGGCTACACCTTC
CDR3aa: CASSVGQGADGYTF

j_gene: TRBJ2-5
abundance: .
d_gene: .
v_gene: TRBV7-6
CDR3nt: TGTGCCAGCAGCCCGAGCGCCAGGGAGGAGACCCAGTACTTC
CDR3aa: CASSPSAREETQYF

j_gene: TRBJ2-5
abundance: .
d_gene: .
v_gene: TRBV27
CDR3nt: TGTGCCAGCAGCCCCCAGGGTGGTGGAGAGACCCAGTACTTC
CDR3aa: CASSPQGGGETQYF

j_gene: TRBJ2-3
abundance: .
d_gene: .
v_gene: TRBV9
CDR3nt: TGTGCCAGCAGTAGCGAGTACAGCACAGATACGCAGTATTTT
CDR3aa: CASSSEYSTDTQYF

j_gene: TRBJ1-1
abundance: .
d_gene: .
v_gene: TRBV10-1
CDR3nt: TGCGCCAGCAGTGACTTGACGGGACGTGAAGCTTTCTTT
CDR3aa: CASSDLTGREAFF

j_gene: TRBJ2-7
abundance: once
d_gene: .
v_gene: TRBV7-9
CDR3nt: TGTGCCAGCAGCTTAGGTGGCGACGAGGGGCAGTACTTC
CDR3aa: CASSLGGDEGQYF

j_gene: TRBJ2-7
abundance: .
d_gene: TRBD2
v_gene: TRBV28
CDR3nt: TGTGCCAGCAGTCCTAGCGGGAACCTAAACGAGCAGTACTTC
CDR3aa: CASSPSGNLNEQYF

j_gene: TRBJ2-7
abundance: .
d_gene: .
v_gene: TRBV7-2
CDR3nt: TGTGCCAGCAGCTCTCCCCTAGCCGGGGACTACGAGCAGTACTTC
CDR3aa: CASSSPLAGDYEQYF

j_gene: TRBJ1-5
abundance: once
d_gene: .
v_gene: TRBV2
CDR3nt: TGTGCCAGCAGTGCTGAGCGAAGTTATAGCAATCAGCCCCAGCATTTT
CDR3aa: CASSAERSYSNQPQHF

j_gene: TRBJ2-1
abundance: .
d_gene: TRBD2
v_gene: TRBV9
CDR3nt: TGTGCCAGCAGCCCAATGCCAGCGGGAGGGCCCCATGAGCAGTTCTTC
CDR3aa: CASSPMPAGGPHEQFF

j_gene: TRBJ1-1
abundance: once
d_gene: .
v_gene: TRBV27
CDR3nt: TGTGCCAGCAGTTATATAATGAACACTGAAGCTTTCTTT
CDR3aa: CASSYIMNTEAFF

j_gene: TRBJ2-7
abundance: once
d_gene: .
v_gene: TRBV2
CDR3nt: TGTGCCAGCAGTGAAGAGGGGGTGAGCTCCTACGAGCAGTACTTC
CDR3aa: CASSEEGVSSYEQYF

j_gene: TRBJ1-2
abundance: .
d_gene: .
v_gene: TRBV9
CDR3nt: TGTGCCAGCAGCCCGGAGGGGGGTGGCTACACCTTC
CDR3aa: CASSPEGGGYTF

j_gene: TRBJ1-4
abundance: .
d_gene: TRBD1
v_gene: TRBV4-2
CDR3nt: TGTGCCAGCAGCCACAGGGGGCTGTATGAAAAACTGTTTTTT
CDR3aa: CASSHRGLYEKLFF

j_gene: TRBJ2-3
abundance: .
d_gene: .
v_gene: TRBV7-9
CDR3nt: TGTGCCAGCAGCTGGGGGTTGGTAAGCACAGATACGCAGTATTTT
CDR3aa: CASSWGLVSTDTQYF

j_gene: TRBJ1-1
abundance: .
d_gene: .
v_gene: TRBV5-1
CDR3nt: TGCGCCAGCAGCTGGGACGGGAACACTGAAGCTTTCTTT
CDR3aa: CASSWDGNTEAFF

j_gene: TRBJ2-3
abundance: .
d_gene: .
v_gene: TRBV27
CDR3nt: TGTGCCACCTTAGGCGCAGATACGCAGTATTTT
CDR3aa: CATLGADTQYF

j_gene: TRBJ1-5
abundance: .
d_gene: .
v_gene: TRBV7-9
CDR3nt: TGTGCCAGCAGCTTAGCTTCCGGGCAGCCCCAGCATTTT
CDR3aa: CASSLASGQPQHF